This T cell receptor beta chain was documented in a study of regulatory T cells in long-lasting Graves disease. Trimming removed 3 bases at V and 5 bases at J, with 17 bases between. CDR1 is LGHDT and CDR2 is YNNKEL in the germline V gene (reference sequence). The length of the CDR3 is 15 residues. Notes on this clonotype: What it binds is not known.

Construction of TCR beta libraries relied on iRepertoire HTBI primers and on Arm-PCR targeting CDR3 regions. TCRdb called the multiplex PCR reads again in MiXCR, with one record for every CDR3 protein. The sample has 350,000 to 500,000 distinct CDR3 sequences, around 20% seen once; the top ten hold 13% to 15%. Described time point: persistent/refractory GD, antithyroid drugs over 5 years with positive TRAb. Construction of the TCR library relied on RNA isolated from PBMCs. Points from the study as a whole: Persistent disease was associated with favored TRBV28 usage and with favored use of TRBJ1-2 and TRBJ2-5.

The origin of this receptor is a female donor with Graves disease. V is TRBV3-1 and J is TRBJ2-7; D may be TRBD1 or TRBD2 (5 bases each). Sequencing was performed on peripheral blood mononuclear cells (PBMCs), taken when the disease was refractory, from a patient treated with antithyroid drugs. This chain's CDR3 is CASSHLRDEPHEQYF. The DNA for the CDR3 is TGTGCCAGCAGCCACCTCCGGGACGAACCGCACGAGCAGTACTTC.